This T cell receptor beta chain is from a study of early T cells in non-severe SARS-CoV-2 infection. Overall study context: The input, bulk RNA from unsorted whole blood, was sequenced, and chains were unpaired.

On this clonotype itself: As yet, its antigen is unknown.

Individual cDNA molecules were tagged with unique molecular identifiers, the study reported. TCRdb passed the 5' RACE reads through MiXCR, listing each CDR3 protein once. The table has roughly 71,000 distinct CDR3 sequences, roughly an eighth seen once. The V and J ends lost 6 bases and 4 bases respectively, with 12 bases between them. The CDR3 contains 14 residues. Study-level points and caveats: Clonotype matching in VDJdb favored anti-spike CD8 responses and did not capture private and CD4 specificities.

The chain carries TRBV12-3 or TRBV12-4 and TRBJ2-2, with a possible D match to TRBD2 (5 bases). Specimen: whole blood. The clonotype originates from an adult who was a healthcare worker with PCR-confirmed SARS-CoV-2 infection or an uninfected control (not recorded which). The CDR3, as DNA: TGTGCCAGCAGCCGCGTAGCGAGCACCGGGGAGCTGTTTTTT. This gives the protein CASSRVASTGELFF.